The present TCR beta chain was sequenced within a study of OX40 agonist ivuxolimab in advanced cancers. Overall study context: Averaging roughly 60 years in age, with a range of about 20 to 90, the cohort was more than 75% male.

With respect to this clone: Its target is unknown.

The study, taken as a whole, reports: Specificity for antigen went undetermined in the expanded peripheral T cells.

CDR1 and CDR2 from the germline V gene are LGHNA and YNFKEQ. This CDR3 is built from 15 residues. V lost 1 base, J lost 4 bases, and 14 bases lay in between. Some clones are missing from TCRdb's copy, which holds only in-frame ones; the method was immunoSEQ multiplex PCR. Among about 120,000 clones listed, roughly nine tenths were seen once. The chain is built from TRBV4-2 and TRBJ2-7, with D possibly TRBD2 on 5 matching bases. The TCR originated in an adult with an advanced solid tumor such as melanoma, head and neck, liver or kidney cancer. The specimen was CD4+ or CD8+ T cells sorted from blood, collected in a trial of the OX40 agonist ivuxolimab. CDR3 protein: CASSQVRGSEYEQYF. Written as DNA, the CDR3 is TGTGCCAGCAGCCAAGTCCGGGGATCTGAATACGAGCAGTACTTC.